These T cell receptor beta chains were read from a single sample in a study of T cells in localized non-small cell lung cancer. The assay was immunoSEQ multiplex PCR, and TCRdb's table has in-frame clones only and misses some. Found here are tens of thousands of clones, around 92% of them singletons; the top ten hold about 2.2%. The material was peripheral blood, obtained before any cancer treatment. The receptors derive from a female donor older than 55 with stage I lung adenocarcinoma. Each CDR3 is given with its conserved first and last residue. A D gene is named only where the DNA matches it firmly. The size entry is marked missing in some rows and otherwise reads once, few, many or a size class.

J: TRBJ1-5
size: -
D: -
V: TRBV6-1
DNA: TGTGCCAGCATCCCCCTAGGGATGGGGAATCAGCCCCAGCATTTT
CDR3: CASIPLGMGNQPQHF

J: TRBJ2-2
size: -
D: -
V: TRBV9
DNA: TGTGCCAGCAGCGCCCCGAGGGGGTCCACCGGGGAGCTGTTTTTT
CDR3: CASSAPRGSTGELFF

J: TRBJ1-3
size: -
D: -
V: TRBV28
DNA: TGTGCCAGCAGTTTAGGCTCTGGAAACACCATATATTTT
CDR3: CASSLGSGNTIYF

J: TRBJ1-3
size: -
D: -
V: TRBV7-9
DNA: TGTGCCAGCAGCTCTCAAGGAAGGGGGACTCTCGCTGGAAACACCATATATTTT
CDR3: CASSSQGRGTLAGNTIYF

J: TRBJ1-1
size: once
D: -
V: TRBV14
DNA: TGTGCCAGCAGCCAACCAGGGACCAACACTGAAGCTTTCTTT
CDR3: CASSQPGTNTEAFF

J: TRBJ1-6
size: few
D: -
V: TRBV5-6
DNA: TGTGCCAGCAGCTTGAGAGGGGGGGACTCACCCCTCCACTTT
CDR3: CASSLRGGDSPLHF

J: TRBJ2-5
size: once
D: -
V: TRBV29-1
DNA: TGCAGCGTTGAACGGGGTGCAGAGACCCAGTACTTC
CDR3: CSVERGAETQYF

J: TRBJ1-1
size: -
D: -
V: TRBV15
DNA: TGTGCCACCAGCAGAGATTTACAGACCAAGAACACTGAAGCTTTCTTT
CDR3: CATSRDLQTKNTEAFF

J: TRBJ1-2
size: -
D: -
V: TRBV5-8
DNA: TGTGCCAGCAGCGGGGGGCAGAGACTATATGGCTACACCTTC
CDR3: CASSGGQRLYGYTF

J: TRBJ1-5
size: -
D: -
V: TRBV6-5
DNA: TGTGCCAGCAGTCAGGTGTATAGCAATCAGCCCCAGCATTTT
CDR3: CASSQVYSNQPQHF

J: TRBJ1-2
size: -
D: -
V: TRBV7-8
DNA: TGTGCCAGCAGCCACAACTCCAATACACGGGGCTTGAGTGGCTACACCTTC
CDR3: CASSHNSNTRGLSGYTF

J: TRBJ1-2
size: -
D: TRBD1
V: TRBV5-1
DNA: TGCGCCAGCAGCCCGGGACAGGATTTCTATGGCTACACCTTC
CDR3: CASSPGQDFYGYTF

J: TRBJ2-7
size: once
D: -
V: TRBV5-1
DNA: TGCGCCAGCAGCTTGGGGGAATACGAGCAGTACTTC
CDR3: CASSLGEYEQYF

J: TRBJ1-2
size: once
D: -
V: TRBV5-4
DNA: TGTGCCAGCAGCTTGGACAGGGTTGGATTAGGCTACACCTTC
CDR3: CASSLDRVGLGYTF

J: TRBJ2-5
size: -
D: -
V: TRBV6-1
DNA: TGTGCCAGCGTACGACTAGTGGGGGAGACCCAGTACTTC
CDR3: CASVRLVGETQYF

J: TRBJ2-1
size: -
D: -
V: TRBV7-2
DNA: TGTGCCAGCAGCTTAGCTCTAGCCACCAATGAGCAGTTCTTC
CDR3: CASSLALATNEQFF

J: TRBJ1-1
size: -
D: TRBD1
V: TRBV25-1
DNA: TGTGCCAGCAGACGGGGGGGACAGGGAGTTGGGAACACTGAAGCTTTCTTT
CDR3: CASRRGGQGVGNTEAFF

J: TRBJ1-4
size: -
D: -
V: TRBV13
DNA: TGTGCCAGCAGCCGGACTTTTACGGGTCGGAAAAAACTGTTTTTT
CDR3: CASSRTFTGRKKLFF

J: TRBJ1-4
size: -
D: -
V: TRBV23-1
DNA: TGCGCCAGCAGTCAATCGGTGGGACCTACACTTAATGAAAAACTGTTTTTT
CDR3: CASSQSVGPTLNEKLFF

J: TRBJ2-5
size: -
D: TRBD2
V: TRBV5-1
DNA: TGCGCCAGCAGCTTGGGACGGGGAGGGGAGACCCAGTACTTC
CDR3: CASSLGRGGETQYF

J: TRBJ1-1
size: -
D: -
V: TRBV6-5
DNA: TGTGCCAGTAGGCGCTCGGGGGCAGATAACACTGAAGCTTTCTTT
CDR3: CASRRSGADNTEAFF

J: TRBJ2-7
size: -
D: TRBD2
V: TRBV7-3
DNA: TGTGCCAGCAGTCGGACTAGCGGGGACCCCTACGAGCAGTACTTC
CDR3: CASSRTSGDPYEQYF

J: TRBJ1-1
size: -
D: -
V: TRBV7-8
DNA: TGTGCCAGCAGCTTAGCGGGGTACGACACTGAAGCTTTCTTT
CDR3: CASSLAGYDTEAFF

J: TRBJ1-1
size: -
D: -
V: TRBV10-1
DNA: TGCGCCAGCTCGGGTCCTACGGGGGGCAACACTGAAGCTTTCTTT
CDR3: CASSGPTGGNTEAFF

J: TRBJ2-7
size: -
D: TRBD2
V: TRBV7-9
DNA: TGTGCCAGCAGCTTTGGGCGGGCTAGCGGGAACGAGCAGTACTTC
CDR3: CASSFGRASGNEQYF

J: TRBJ1-1
size: -
D: -
V: TRBV2
DNA: TGTGCCAGCAGCCGACAGATTACTGAAGCTTTCTTT
CDR3: CASSRQITEAFF

J: TRBJ2-6
size: -
D: -
V: TRBV11-2
DNA: TGTGCCAGCAGCTCGGGTGGGGCCAACGTCCTGACTTTC
CDR3: CASSSGGANVLTF

J: TRBJ1-5
size: -
D: -
V: TRBV21-1
DNA: TGTGCCAGCAGCATCGCGGGGGGTCGGATACAGCCCCAGCATTTT
CDR3: CASSIAGGRIQPQHF

J: TRBJ2-2
size: -
D: -
V: TRBV7-2
DNA: TGTGCCAGCAGCTACCGACAGATTACCGGGGAGCTGTTTTTT
CDR3: CASSYRQITGELFF

J: TRBJ2-3
size: -
D: TRBD1
V: TRBV13
DNA: TGTGCCAGCAGCTCCGGGACAGGGGGCGCAGATACGCAGTATTTT
CDR3: CASSSGTGGADTQYF

J: TRBJ1-2
size: once
D: -
V: TRBV5-4
DNA: TGTGCCAGCAGCTTGGATAGTGGCTATGGCTACACCTTC
CDR3: CASSLDSGYGYTF

J: TRBJ2-2
size: -
D: TRBD1
V: TRBV19
DNA: TGTGCCACCGAGGGACAGGCGAACACCGGGGAGCTGTTTTTT
CDR3: CATEGQANTGELFF